A selection of T cell receptor beta chains follows, all from one sample in a study of PD-1 blockade in classical Hodgkin lymphoma. The table came from immunoSEQ multiplex PCR; TCRdb's copy has only in-frame clones and leaves some out. The table lists 45,000 or so clones, 88% of them singletons. Sequences were derived from peripheral blood mononuclear cells (PBMCs), sampled at baseline. The receptor source for this set is a human donor with classical Hodgkin lymphoma. CDR3s include the opening cysteine and the closing phenylalanine or tryptophan. The D gene is left open where the match is weak. Size is stated for part of the rows, as once, few or many counts, or as a class when the clone is expanded.

once,TRBJ2-3,-,TRBV5-1,CASSSQGSTDTQYF,TGCGCCAGCAGCTCACAGGGAAGCACAGATACGCAGTATTTT
-,TRBJ2-3,-,TRBV5-1,CASSFRGARSTDTQYF,TGCGCCAGCAGCTTCAGGGGGGCCAGATCCACAGATACGCAGTATTTT
-,TRBJ2-1,TRBD2,TRBV9,CASSVSSGEYLYNEQFF,TGTGCCAGCAGCGTTTCTAGCGGGGAGTATTTGTACAATGAGCAGTTCTTC
-,TRBJ1-1,-,TRBV11-1,CASSVNDWQNTEAFF,TGTGCCAGCAGCGTCAACGACTGGCAGAACACTGAAGCTTTCTTT
-,TRBJ2-1,-,TRBV6-1,CASTGSDIYNEQFF,TGTGCCAGCACAGGGTCTGACATTTACAATGAGCAGTTCTTC
-,TRBJ2-7,-,TRBV6-6,CASIPYEGPYEQYF,TGTGCCAGCATCCCCTATGAGGGGCCCTACGAGCAGTACTTC
-,TRBJ2-5,TRBD1,TRBV6-1,CASSGTGHQETQYF,TGTGCCAGCAGCGGGACAGGGCACCAAGAGACCCAGTACTTC
few,TRBJ1-5,-,TRBV28,CASSADTTENQPQHF,TGTGCCAGCAGCGCTGACACAACTGAGAATCAGCCCCAGCATTTT
-,TRBJ2-7,-,TRBV4-1,CASSQVPFYEQYF,TGCGCCAGCAGCCAAGTTCCGTTCTACGAGCAGTACTTC
-,TRBJ2-5,-,TRBV27,CASSLTWLQETQYF,TGTGCCAGCAGTTTAACCTGGCTGCAGGAGACCCAGTACTTC
-,TRBJ2-7,-,TRBV11-2,CASSLVVPGEYEQYF,TGTGCCAGCAGCTTAGTGGTTCCAGGGGAATACGAGCAGTACTTC
once,TRBJ1-3,-,TRBV9,CASSVGGSGGNTIYF,TGTGCCAGCAGCGTAGGAGGGAGTGGTGGAAACACCATATATTTT
-,TRBJ1-1,-,TRBV7-8,CASSAQLSNTEAFF,TGTGCCAGCAGCGCACAACTCTCGAACACTGAAGCTTTCTTT
-,TRBJ1-2,-,TRBV7-8,CASSISGAYYGYTF,TGTGCCAGCAGTATCTCAGGGGCCTATTATGGCTACACCTTC
-,TRBJ2-7,-,TRBV5-1,CASSLDTDRDEQYF,TGCGCCAGCAGCTTGGACACGGATCGCGACGAGCAGTACTTC
-,TRBJ2-1,-,TRBV9,CASSGRGSLAEQFF,TGTGCCAGCAGCGGGAGGGGGTCGTTGGCTGAGCAGTTCTTC
-,TRBJ2-7,TRBD1,TRBV13,CASSSGTGSYEQYF,TGTGCCAGCAGCAGCGGGACAGGGTCCTACGAGCAGTACTTC
-,TRBJ1-1,-,TRBV5-1,CASSLGWGGLNTEAFF,TGCGCCAGCAGCTTGGGCTGGGGCGGGCTGAACACTGAAGCTTTCTTT
-,TRBJ2-7,-,TRBV5-1,CASSWKTGNYEQYF,TGCGCCAGCAGCTGGAAGACAGGAAACTACGAGCAGTACTTC
-,TRBJ2-3,TRBD1,TRBV6-1,CASSVGQGADTQYF,TGTGCCAGCAGTGTTGGACAGGGGGCAGATACGCAGTATTTT
-,TRBJ2-6,-,TRBV5-4,CASSFDGSGANVLTF,TGTGCCAGCAGCTTTGATGGGTCTGGGGCCAACGTCCTGACTTTC
-,TRBJ2-1,TRBD2,TRBV6-1,CASSERNPSGAHNEQFF,TGTGCCAGCAGTGAGAGGAATCCTAGCGGGGCCCACAATGAGCAGTTCTTC
-,TRBJ1-2,TRBD1,TRBV27,CASREQGANYGYTF,TGTGCCAGCAGGGAACAGGGGGCCAACTATGGCTACACCTTC
-,TRBJ2-7,-,TRBV15,CATSRDLGDEQYF,TGTGCCACCAGCAGAGATCTGGGGGACGAGCAGTACTTC
-,TRBJ2-7,-,TRBV5-5,CASSLGTTHYYEQYF,TGTGCCAGCAGCCTAGGGACAACACATTACTACGAGCAGTACTTC
-,TRBJ2-2,-,TRBV6-1,CASSEGWTNTGELFF,TGTGCCAGCAGTGAAGGATGGACGAACACCGGGGAGCTGTTTTTT
once,TRBJ1-1,-,TRBV5-1,CASSLVGSPISNTEAFF,TGCGCCAGCAGCTTGGTGGGCAGTCCGATTTCGAACACTGAAGCTTTCTTT
-,TRBJ2-6,-,TRBV11-2,CASSLVRRVDSGANVLTF,TGTGCCAGCAGCTTAGTTAGACGGGTGGACTCTGGGGCCAACGTCCTGACTTTC
medium-sized,TRBJ1-2,-,TRBV7-9,CASSLGAGRNYGYTF,TGTGCCAGCAGCTTAGGGGCAGGGCGTAACTATGGCTACACCTTC